These T cell receptor beta chains were read from a single sample in a study of blood T cell repertoires in COVID-19. Here immunoSEQ multiplex PCR was the method, and the copy in TCRdb shows in-frame clones only, minus some. The table lists around 150,000 clones, less than 80% of them singletons. The sample consisted of peripheral blood. The origin of the receptors is a woman at least 80 years old with active or convalescent COVID-19. The conserved cysteine and the conserved F or W are not part of the CDR3 here.

CDR3: ASSGQGLYGYT
J: TRBJ1-2
V: TRBV10-2

CDR3: ASSSYQRGGAF
J: TRBJ1-1
V: TRBV13

CDR3: ASSLWLAAGELF
J: TRBJ2-2
V: TRBV5-4

CDR3: ASGGGPSGNNEQF
J: TRBJ2-1
V: TRBV5-1

CDR3: ASSLEEGGAEAF
J: TRBJ1-1
V: TRBV5-1

CDR3: ASSGTYGADTQY
J: TRBJ2-3
V: TRBV10-2

CDR3: ASSPGQGARTGELF
J: TRBJ2-2
V: TRBV6-6

CDR3: ASSLKTGSTPLH
J: TRBJ1-6
V: TRBV11-1

CDR3: ASSIGTGLNEQY
J: TRBJ2-7
V: TRBV19

CDR3: SVGEETQY
J: TRBJ2-5
V: TRBV29-1

CDR3: ASSPSRGYLDTQY
J: TRBJ2-3
V: TRBV14

CDR3: ASSSGVYGYT
J: TRBJ1-2
V: TRBV2

CDR3: ATGRGASNQPQH
J: TRBJ1-5
V: TRBV7-2

CDR3: ASSQGQGSYNEQF
J: TRBJ2-1
V: TRBV5-1

CDR3: ASSEPGQGADTGELF
J: TRBJ2-2
V: TRBV6-4

CDR3: ASSYDTTAGYT
J: TRBJ1-2
V: TRBV6-2/TRBV6-3

CDR3: ASSSWGESWETQY
J: TRBJ2-5
V: TRBV5-1

CDR3: ASSNDGRGQGNTIY
J: TRBJ1-3
V: TRBV18

CDR3: ASSVQQSGELF
J: TRBJ2-2
V: TRBV7-8

CDR3: ASSLEGRLGSTYEQY
J: TRBJ2-7
V: TRBV7-8

CDR3: ASSPGQGLDTIY
J: TRBJ1-3
V: TRBV19

CDR3: ASRPRDRGNEKLF
J: TRBJ1-4
V: TRBV28

CDR3: SVDKGFGGTEAF
J: TRBJ1-1
V: TRBV29-1

CDR3: ASSLVGDEQY
J: TRBJ2-7
V: TRBV5-6

CDR3: ASRGEQGTEAF
J: TRBJ1-1
V: TRBV5-1

CDR3: AWSGRTSGGESSYEQY
J: TRBJ2-7
V: TRBV30

CDR3: ASSPHSTATNTGELF
J: TRBJ2-2
V: TRBV5-5

CDR3: ASSEFTGYNEQF
J: TRBJ2-1
V: TRBV2

CDR3: ASSPALRAGAYEQY
J: TRBJ2-7
V: TRBV5-1

CDR3: ASSNRDSGNTIY
J: TRBJ1-3
V: TRBV19

CDR3: ASSFPTGENTEAF
J: TRBJ1-1
V: TRBV5-4

CDR3: ASSAGQGARNSPLH
J: TRBJ1-6
V: TRBV5-4

CDR3: ASTQRGGSTGELF
J: TRBJ2-2
V: TRBV6-5

CDR3: ASGKEISNTEAF
J: TRBJ1-1
V: TRBV7-9

CDR3: ASSSFTGTEAF
J: TRBJ1-1
V: TRBV7-3

CDR3: AISEGTSGEQF
J: TRBJ2-1
V: TRBV10-3

CDR3: ASSSQTSQETQY
J: TRBJ2-5
V: TRBV7-2

CDR3: ASSVATGGNTEAF
J: TRBJ1-1
V: TRBV9

CDR3: ASSKQGYEQY
J: TRBJ2-7
V: TRBV6-2/TRBV6-3

CDR3: ASSSYTNQPQH
J: TRBJ1-5
V: TRBV11-2

CDR3: ASSPSGQGFGNTIY
J: TRBJ1-3
V: TRBV5-1

CDR3: ASSISPGQRNTDTQY
J: TRBJ2-3
V: TRBV2

CDR3: ASSSSHEQY
J: TRBJ2-7
V: TRBV28

CDR3: ASSSKRGGRGTGELF
J: TRBJ2-2
V: TRBV11-2

CDR3: ASSSLAGGTDTQY
J: TRBJ2-3
V: TRBV7-3

CDR3: ASSGTGAIPGANYGYT
J: TRBJ1-2
V: TRBV5-5

CDR3: ASSPQRGYNEQF
J: TRBJ2-1
V: TRBV18

CDR3: ASSLGELSTQY
J: TRBJ2-3
V: TRBV6-5